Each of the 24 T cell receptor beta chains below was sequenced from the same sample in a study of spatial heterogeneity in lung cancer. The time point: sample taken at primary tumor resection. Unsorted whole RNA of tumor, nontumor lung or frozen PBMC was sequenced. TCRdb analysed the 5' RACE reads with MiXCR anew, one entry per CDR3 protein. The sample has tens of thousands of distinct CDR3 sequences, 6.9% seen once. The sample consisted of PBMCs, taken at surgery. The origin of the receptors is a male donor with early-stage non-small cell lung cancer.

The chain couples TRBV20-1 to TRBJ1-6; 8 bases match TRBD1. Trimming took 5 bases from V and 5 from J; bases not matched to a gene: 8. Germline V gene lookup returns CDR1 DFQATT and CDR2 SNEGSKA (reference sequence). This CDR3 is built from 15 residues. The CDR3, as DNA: TGCAGTGCTCCGACAGGGGTATCGGATAATTCACCCCTCCACTTT. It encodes CSAPTGVSDNSPLHF.

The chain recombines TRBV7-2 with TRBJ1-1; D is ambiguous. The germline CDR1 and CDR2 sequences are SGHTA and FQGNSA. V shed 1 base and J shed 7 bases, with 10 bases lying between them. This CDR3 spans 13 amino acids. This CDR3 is CASSLGLKNEAFF. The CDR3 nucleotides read TGTGCCAGCAGCTTAGGTCTTAAGAATGAAGCTTTCTTT. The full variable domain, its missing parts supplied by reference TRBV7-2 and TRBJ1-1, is GAGVSQSPSNKVTEKGKDVELRCDPISGHTALYWYRQSLGQGLEFLIYFQGNSAPDKSGLPSDRFSAERTGGSVSTLTIQRTQQEDSAVYLCASSLGLKNEAFFGQGTRLTVV.

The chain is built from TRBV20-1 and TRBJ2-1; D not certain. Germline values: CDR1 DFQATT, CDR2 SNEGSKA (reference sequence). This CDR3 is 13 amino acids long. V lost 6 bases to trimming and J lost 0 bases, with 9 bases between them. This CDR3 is CSAGGSSYNEQFF. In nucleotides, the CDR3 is TGCAGTGCGGGCGGAAGCTCCTACAATGAGCAGTTCTTC.

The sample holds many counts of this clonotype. CDR3 region: CASSRSLDGTTFHNEQFF. The CDR3 DNA reads TGCGCCAGCAGCCGCTCCTTGGACGGGACTACCTTCCACAATGAGCAGTTCTTC. The chain uses TRBV4-3 and TRBJ2-1; TRBD2 aligns across 7 bases. The CDR3 has 18 residues. Germline V CDR1 and CDR2: LGHNA, YSLEER. The junction had 17 bases not matched to a gene; V was cut back by 4 bases and J by 5 bases.

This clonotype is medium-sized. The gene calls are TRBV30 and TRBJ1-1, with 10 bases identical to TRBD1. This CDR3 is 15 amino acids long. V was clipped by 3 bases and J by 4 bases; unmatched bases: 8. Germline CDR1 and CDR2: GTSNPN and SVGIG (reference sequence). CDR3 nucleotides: TGTGCCTGGAGAAATGAAAGGACAGGGGGCACTGAAGCTTTCTTT. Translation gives CAWRNERTGGTEAFF.

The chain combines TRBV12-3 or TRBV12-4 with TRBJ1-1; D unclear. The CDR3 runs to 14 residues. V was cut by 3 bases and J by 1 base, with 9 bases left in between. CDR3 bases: TGTGCCAGCAGTTTCAACCCAGGGAACACTGAAGCTTTCTTT. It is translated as CASSFNPGNTEAFF.

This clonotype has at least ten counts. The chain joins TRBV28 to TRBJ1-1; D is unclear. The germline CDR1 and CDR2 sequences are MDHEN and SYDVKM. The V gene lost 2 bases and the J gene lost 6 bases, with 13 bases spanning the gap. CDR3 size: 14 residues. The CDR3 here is CASSLSGSRAEAFF. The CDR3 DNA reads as TGTGCCAGCAGTTTAAGCGGGAGTAGGGCTGAAGCTTTCTTT.

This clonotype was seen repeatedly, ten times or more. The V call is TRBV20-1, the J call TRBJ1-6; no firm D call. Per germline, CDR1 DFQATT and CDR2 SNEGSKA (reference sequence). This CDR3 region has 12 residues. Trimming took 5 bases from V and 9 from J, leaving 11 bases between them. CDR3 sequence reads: CSAPVEGSPLHF. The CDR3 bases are TGCAGTGCTCCTGTCGAGGGTTCACCCCTCCACTTT.

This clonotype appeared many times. Here the CDR3 DNA reads TGTGCCATCAGTGCCGACAGCAATGAGCAGTTCTTC. As protein: CAISADSNEQFF. This sequence joins TRBV10-3 and TRBJ2-1; perhaps TRBD1 as D (5 bases). The CDR3 has 12 amino acids. V was cut by 4 bases and J by 6 bases, with 7 bases left in between. CDR1 is ENHRY and CDR2 is SYGVKD in the germline V gene.

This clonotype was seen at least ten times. CDR3 sequence: CASRDRPYSGNTIYF. The CDR3 DNA reads TGCGCCAGCAGGGACAGGCCTTACTCTGGAAACACCATATATTTT. This chain connects TRBV5-1 to TRBJ1-3, with TRBD1 matching 7 bases. The germline CDR1 and CDR2 sequences are SGHRS and YFSETQ. J was trimmed by 0 bases and V by 5 bases; bases with no gene match: 5. This CDR3 is 15 amino acids long.

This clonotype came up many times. DNA for the CDR3: TGTGCCAGCAGCCCATTAGGGGGAGCGTCCTACAATGAGCAGTTCTTC. Amino acid sequence: CASSPLGGASYNEQFF. The chain carries TRBV28 and TRBJ2-1, with D possibly being TRBD1 (6 bases). This CDR3 region has 16 residues. Trimming removed 6 bases from V and 1 base from J, with 16 bases in between. The germline V gene encodes CDR1 MDHEN and CDR2 SYDVKM. Together with reference TRBV28 and TRBJ2-1, the CDR3 gives the full variable domain: DVKVTQSSRYLVKRTGEKVFLECVQDMDHENMFWYRQDPGLGLRLIYFSYDVKMKEKGDIPEGYSVSREKKERFSLILESASTNQTSMYLCASSPLGGASYNEQFFGPGTRLTVL.

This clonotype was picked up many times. The CDR3 sequence: CSASSWAQSNQPQHF. The CDR3 bases are TGCAGTGCTTCATCCTGGGCCCAGAGCAATCAGCCCCAGCATTTT. V gene TRBV20-1 combines with J gene TRBJ1-5; D call uncertain. The germline V gene encodes CDR1 DFQATT and CDR2 SNEGSKA (reference sequence). V shed 5 bases and J shed 1 base, with 15 bases lying between them. CDR3 length: 15 residues.

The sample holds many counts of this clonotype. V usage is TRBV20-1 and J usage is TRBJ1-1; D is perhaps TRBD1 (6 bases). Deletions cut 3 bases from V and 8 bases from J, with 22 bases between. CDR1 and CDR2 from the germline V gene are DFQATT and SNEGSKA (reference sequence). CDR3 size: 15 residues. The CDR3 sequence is CSARPVTGSRREAFF. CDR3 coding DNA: TGCAGTGCTAGGCCGGTTACAGGGTCCAGGAGGGAAGCTTTCTTT.

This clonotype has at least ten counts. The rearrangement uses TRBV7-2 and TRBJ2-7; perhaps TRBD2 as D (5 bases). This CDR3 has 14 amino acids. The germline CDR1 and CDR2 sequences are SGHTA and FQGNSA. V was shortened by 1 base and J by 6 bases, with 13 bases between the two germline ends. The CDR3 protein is CASSLDSLAGEQYF. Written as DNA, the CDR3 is TGTGCCAGCAGCTTAGATAGCCTAGCAGGCGAGCAGTACTTC.

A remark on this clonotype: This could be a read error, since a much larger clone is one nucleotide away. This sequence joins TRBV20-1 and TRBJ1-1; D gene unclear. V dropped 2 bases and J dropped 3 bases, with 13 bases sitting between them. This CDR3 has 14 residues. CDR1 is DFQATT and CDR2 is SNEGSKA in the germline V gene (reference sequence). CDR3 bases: TGCAGTGCTAGACGTCAGGCCATGTACACTGAAGCTTTCTTT. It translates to CSARRQAMYTEAFF.

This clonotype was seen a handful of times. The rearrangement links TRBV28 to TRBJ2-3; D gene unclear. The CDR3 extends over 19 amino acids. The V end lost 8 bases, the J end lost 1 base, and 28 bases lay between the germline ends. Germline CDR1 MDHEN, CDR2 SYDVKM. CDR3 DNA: TGTGCCAGCCGACCTGTTCCTGGATCAGCTATTGGAGGCACAGATACGCAGTATTTT. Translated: CASRPVPGSAIGGTDTQYF.

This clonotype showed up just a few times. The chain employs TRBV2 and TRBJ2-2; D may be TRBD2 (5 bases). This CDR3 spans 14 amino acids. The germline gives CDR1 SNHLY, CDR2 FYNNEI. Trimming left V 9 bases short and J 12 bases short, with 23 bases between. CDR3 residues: CASRGSRASKKLFF. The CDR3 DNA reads TGTGCCAGTCGAGGGTCTCGGGCCTCCAAGAAGCTGTTTTTT.

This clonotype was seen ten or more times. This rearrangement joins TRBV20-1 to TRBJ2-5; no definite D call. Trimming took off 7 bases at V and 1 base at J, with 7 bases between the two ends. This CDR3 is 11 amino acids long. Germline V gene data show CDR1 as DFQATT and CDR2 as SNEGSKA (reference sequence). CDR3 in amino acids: CSGESQETQYF. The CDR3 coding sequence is TGCAGTGGAGAAAGCCAAGAGACCCAGTACTTC.

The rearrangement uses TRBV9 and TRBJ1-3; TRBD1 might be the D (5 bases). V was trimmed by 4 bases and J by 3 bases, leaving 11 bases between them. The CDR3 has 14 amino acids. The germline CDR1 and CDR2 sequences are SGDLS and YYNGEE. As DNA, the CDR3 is TGTGCCAGCAGCCCCAGGGAATTTGGAAACACCATATATTTT. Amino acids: CASSPREFGNTIYF.

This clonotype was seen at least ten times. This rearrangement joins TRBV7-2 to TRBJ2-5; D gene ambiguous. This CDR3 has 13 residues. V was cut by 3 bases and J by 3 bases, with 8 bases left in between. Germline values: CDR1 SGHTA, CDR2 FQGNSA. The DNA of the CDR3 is TGTGCCAGCAGCTTTTTCCGGGAAGAGACCCAGTACTTC. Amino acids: CASSFFREETQYF. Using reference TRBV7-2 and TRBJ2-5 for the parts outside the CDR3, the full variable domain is GAGVSQSPSNKVTEKGKDVELRCDPISGHTALYWYRQSLGQGLEFLIYFQGNSAPDKSGLPSDRFSAERTGGSVSTLTIQRTQQEDSAVYLCASSFFREETQYFGPGTRLLVL.

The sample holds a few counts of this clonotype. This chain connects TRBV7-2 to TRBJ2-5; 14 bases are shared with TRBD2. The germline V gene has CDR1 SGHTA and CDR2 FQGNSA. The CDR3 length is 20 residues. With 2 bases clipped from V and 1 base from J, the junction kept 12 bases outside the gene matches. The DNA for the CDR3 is TGTGCCAGCAGCTTACGGCCCGGGACTAGCGGGGGTCGACCCCAAGAGACCCAGTACTTC. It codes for CASSLRPGTSGGRPQETQYF.

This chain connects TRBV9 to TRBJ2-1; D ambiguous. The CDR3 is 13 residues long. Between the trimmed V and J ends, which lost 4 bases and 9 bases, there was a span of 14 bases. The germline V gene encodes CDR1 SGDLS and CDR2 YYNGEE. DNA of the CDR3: TGTGCCAGCAGCCCAGAAGGAGCCGGTGAGCAGTTCTTC. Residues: CASSPEGAGEQFF.

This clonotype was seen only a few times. The CDR3 loop is CASSLGIENEQFF. CDR3 coding DNA: TGTGCCAGCAGCTTAGGGATTGAGAATGAGCAGTTCTTC. This rearrangement joins TRBV11-3 to TRBJ2-1; the D is unclear. CDR3 length equals 13 residues. Germline V gene data show CDR1 as SGHNT and CDR2 as YENEEA. Trimming shortened V by 1 base and J by 7 bases, and 8 bases separated the two germline ends.

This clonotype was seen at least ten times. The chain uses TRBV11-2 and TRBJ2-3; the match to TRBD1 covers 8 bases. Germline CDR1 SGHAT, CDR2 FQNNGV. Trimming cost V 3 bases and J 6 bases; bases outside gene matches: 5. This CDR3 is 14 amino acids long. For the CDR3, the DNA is TGTGCCAGCAGCTTCGACAGGGGTGGGGATACGCAGTATTTT. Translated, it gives CASSFDRGGDTQYF.